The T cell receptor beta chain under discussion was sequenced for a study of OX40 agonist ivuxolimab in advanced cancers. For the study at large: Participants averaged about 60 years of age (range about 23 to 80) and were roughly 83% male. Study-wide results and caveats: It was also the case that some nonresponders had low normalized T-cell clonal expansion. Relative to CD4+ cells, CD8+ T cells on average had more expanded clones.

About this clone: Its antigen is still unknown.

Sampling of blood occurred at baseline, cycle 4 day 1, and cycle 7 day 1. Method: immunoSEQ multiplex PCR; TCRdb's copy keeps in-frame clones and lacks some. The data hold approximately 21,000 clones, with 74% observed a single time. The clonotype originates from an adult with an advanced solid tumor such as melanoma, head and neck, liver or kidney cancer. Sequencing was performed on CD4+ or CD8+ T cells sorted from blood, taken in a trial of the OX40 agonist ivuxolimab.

The CDR3 sequence: CASSYLQTTNEKLFF. Written as DNA, the CDR3 is TGTGCCAGCAGCTATCTCCAAACAACTAATGAAAAACTGTTTTTT. The chain joins TRBV11-2 to TRBJ1-4, with D hard to call. V lost 4 bases to trimming and J lost 0 bases, with 9 bases between them. Looked up from germline, CDR1 is SGHAT and CDR2 is FQNNGV. The CDR3 runs 15 residues.